These 18 T cell receptor beta chains were sequenced from one sample in a study of T-cell memory formation after mild COVID-19. In TCRdb, the 5' RACE reads were re-called with MiXCR into one record per CDR3 protein. This table has 550,000 to 600,000 distinct CDR3 sequences, 17% appearing once. The sample comprised PBMCs or a T cell subset sorted from them (not recorded which). Every receptor here comes from an adult woman who had mild COVID-19 (a few samples of this study predate the infection). Cell type and time point are not known.

This chain uses TRBV5-1 with TRBJ1-1; 7 bases are shared with TRBD1. Germline values: CDR1 SGHRS, CDR2 YFSETQ. The CDR3 length is 17 residues. Losses at the gene ends were 0 bases for V and 1 base for J; bases not matched to a gene: 9. CDR3 sequence: CASSLERGQGENTEAFF. The CDR3 bases are TGCGCCAGCAGCTTGGAGAGGGGGCAGGGTGAGAACACTGAAGCTTTCTTT.

The rearrangement links TRBV5-6 to TRBJ2-7; 10 bases fit TRBD2. Germline V gene data show CDR1 as SGHDT and CDR2 as YYEEEE. V shed 0 bases, J shed 2 bases, and the junction held 11 bases outside the gene matches. CDR3 length equals 18 residues. The CDR3 DNA is TGTGCCAGCAGCTTGGCTCTCTCTAGCGGGAGTGTCACCTACGAGCAGTACTTC. It yields the protein CASSLALSSGSVTYEQYF.

The V and J genes are TRBV25-1 and TRBJ2-2, with D possibly being TRBD1 (5 bases). The ends were cut back, 5 bases at V and 4 bases at J, with 14 bases in the middle. This CDR3 contains 15 residues. Germline CDR1 is MGHDK and CDR2 is SYGVNS. The CDR3 loop is CASSSRQTFTGELFF. The CDR3 DNA reads TGTGCCAGCAGTTCCCGACAGACGTTCACCGGGGAGCTGTTTTTT. Full variable domain (remainder filled in from reference TRBV25-1 and TRBJ2-2): EADIYQTPRYLVIGTGKKITLECSQTMGHDKMYWYQQDPGMELHLIHYSYGVNSTEKGDLSSESTVSRIRTEHFPLTLESARPSHTSQYLCASSSRQTFTGELFFGEGSRLTVL.

A note on this clonotype: One junction end disagrees with the germline gene, perhaps due to a read error. V is TRBV11-2 and J is TRBJ2-1; TRBD2 matches at 9 bases. This CDR3 spans 15 amino acids. From germline, CDR1 is SGHAT and CDR2 FQNNGV. The CDR3 sequence: CASRLASGVGNEQFF. Written as DNA, the CDR3 is TGTGCCAGCAGATTAGCTAGCGGGGTTGGCAATGAGCAGTTCTTC.

The chain uses TRBV5-5 and TRBJ1-2; 7 bases are a match to TRBD1. This CDR3 comprises 15 residues. The V gene end was trimmed by 0 bases and the J gene end by 3 bases; junction bases not matched to a gene: 5. Germline CDR1 reads SGHKS; CDR2 reads YYEKEE (reference sequence). The CDR3 DNA reads TGTGCCAGCAGCTTGGGACAGGGCTTGGACTATGGCTACACCTTC. As protein: CASSLGQGLDYGYTF.

This clonotype was observed once. The chain joins TRBV15 to TRBJ1-5, with D possibly being TRBD1 (5 bases). CDR3 length equals 19 residues. From germline, CDR1 is LNHNV and CDR2 YYDKDF (reference sequence). V was shortened by 2 bases and J by 0 bases, with 20 bases between the two germline ends. CDR3 DNA: TGTGCCACCAGCAGATATACATCCGGGACGGTTTATAGCAATCAGCCCCAGCATTTT. As protein: CATSRYTSGTVYSNQPQHF.

This clonotype was counted only a few times. The chain couples TRBV6-5 to TRBJ1-5, with 7 bases aligning to TRBD1. CDR1 and CDR2 from the germline V gene are MNHEY and SVGAGI. The CDR3 runs to 14 residues. V shed 5 bases and J 6 bases; nucleotides not matched to a gene: 7. The chain's CDR3 is CASSGGGKSQPQHF. The CDR3 region has the DNA TGTGCCAGCAGTGGAGGGGGCAAGAGTCAGCCCCAGCATTTT.

This clonotype was seen just once. V usage is TRBV25-1 and J usage is TRBJ2-1; tentatively, D is TRBD1 (5 bases). The CDR3 has 15 amino acids. CDR1 and CDR2 (germline): MGHDK, SYGVNS. V dropped 1 base and J dropped 2 bases, with 9 bases sitting between them. CDR3 region: CASSESTETYNEQFF. The CDR3 bases are TGTGCCAGCAGTGAATCGACAGAGACCTACAATGAGCAGTTCTTC.

This clonotype was recorded many times. This chain links TRBV6-2 or TRBV6-3 with TRBJ2-3, with no clear D. Germline CDR1 and CDR2: MNHEY and SVGEGT. V lost 3 bases, J lost 6 bases, and 4 bases lay in between. This CDR3 comprises 11 residues. The CDR3 reads CASSYSDTQYF. Written as DNA, the CDR3 is TGTGCCAGCAGTTATTCCGATACGCAGTATTTT.

This clonotype has only a few counts. The rearrangement uses TRBV7-9 and TRBJ2-7; tentatively, D is TRBD1 (6 bases). The CDR3 covers 14 residues. Germline assignment: CDR1 SEHNR and CDR2 FQNEAQ (reference sequence). V lost 5 bases and J lost 2, with 13 bases in between. The CDR3 DNA sequence: TGTGCCAGCAGCACGCTGACAGGACCCTACGAGCAGTACTTC. It yields the protein CASSTLTGPYEQYF.

The chain employs TRBV24-1 and TRBJ1-1; 7 nucleotides agree with TRBD1. Losses at the gene ends were 5 bases for V and 3 bases for J; bases not matched to a gene: 11. Germline loops: CDR1 KGHDR, CDR2 SFDVKD. The CDR3 is 16 residues long. This CDR3 reads CATSGGQSAWDTEAFF. Here the CDR3 DNA reads TGTGCCACCAGTGGGGGACAGTCCGCATGGGACACTGAAGCTTTCTTT.

This clonotype showed up just a few times. The rearrangement uses TRBV7-2 and TRBJ2-3; tentative D call: TRBD2 (6 bases). Trimming cost V 3 bases and J 2 bases, with 12 bases left between them. The CDR3 consists of 15 residues. Per the germline V gene, CDR1 is SGHTA and CDR2 is FQGNSA. The CDR3: CASSFAGTVTDTQYF. Here the CDR3 DNA reads TGTGCCAGCAGCTTTGCGGGGACCGTCACAGATACGCAGTATTTT.

The J gene is TRBJ1-3, the V gene TRBV18; no reliable D call. With 3 bases removed from V and 0 bases from J, the gap between germline ends came to 9 bases. The CDR3 is 15 amino acids. Germline CDR1 KGHSH, CDR2 LQKENI. The CDR3 region is CASSPQEVSGNTIYF. The CDR3 bases are TGTGCCAGCTCACCCCAAGAAGTCTCTGGAAACACCATATATTTT. The complete variable domain, with remaining parts taken from reference TRBV18 and TRBJ1-3, reads NAGVMQNPRHLVRRRGQEARLRCSPMKGHSHVYWYRQLPEEGLKFMVYLQKENIIDESGMPKERFSAEFPKEGPSILRIQQVVRGDSAAYFCASSPQEVSGNTIYFGEGSWLTVV.

In its sample, this clonotype was seen a few times. The chain has TRBV7-2 and TRBJ2-5, with a possible D match to TRBD1 (6 bases). The CDR3 is 15 residues long. The ends were cut back, 2 bases at V and 2 bases at J, with 12 bases in the middle. Germline loops: CDR1 SGHTA, CDR2 FQGNSA. CDR3 residues: CASSLSIGQQETQYF. The CDR3 DNA is TGTGCCAGCAGCTTAAGTATAGGACAGCAAGAGACCCAGTACTTC.

The chain recombines TRBV5-1 with TRBJ2-5; a possible D gene is TRBD1 (6 bases). V was trimmed by 4 bases and J by 1 base, leaving 17 bases between them. The CDR3 is 16 amino acids. Germline CDR1 is SGHRS and CDR2 is YFSETQ. The CDR3 nucleotides are TGCGCCAGCAGCATCCAAGGGCAGGGGATCCAAGAGACCCAGTACTTC. This sequence encodes CASSIQGQGIQETQYF.

V and J are TRBV29-1 and TRBJ2-1; D is unresolved. CDR1 and CDR2 from the germline V gene are SQVTM and ANQGSEA. The ends were cut back, 3 bases at V and 8 bases at J, with 11 bases in the middle. The CDR3 consists of 12 residues. The CDR3 nucleotides are TGCAGCGTTGAGAGCGTGGTGGATGAGCAGTTCTTC. Its protein product is CSVESVVDEQFF.

This clonotype was recorded a few times. The rearrangement uses TRBV20-1 and TRBJ1-1; D is possibly TRBD1 (6 bases). From germline, CDR1 is DFQATT and CDR2 SNEGSKA (reference sequence). Trimming took 6 bases from V and 3 from J, leaving 14 bases between them. The CDR3 covers 13 residues. This CDR3 reads CSADTTGHTEAFF. DNA of the CDR3: TGCAGTGCGGACACCACAGGGCACACTGAAGCTTTCTTT.

The chain links TRBV4-3 to TRBJ2-3, with a weak D call TRBD1 (6 bases). Deletions cut 1 base from V and 10 bases from J, with 18 bases between. CDR3 size: 15 residues. Germline CDR1 and CDR2: LGHNA and YSLEER. CDR3 in amino acids: CASSQGFPRDTAQYF. The CDR3, as DNA: TGCGCCAGCAGCCAAGGATTCCCCCGGGACACGGCGCAGTATTTT.